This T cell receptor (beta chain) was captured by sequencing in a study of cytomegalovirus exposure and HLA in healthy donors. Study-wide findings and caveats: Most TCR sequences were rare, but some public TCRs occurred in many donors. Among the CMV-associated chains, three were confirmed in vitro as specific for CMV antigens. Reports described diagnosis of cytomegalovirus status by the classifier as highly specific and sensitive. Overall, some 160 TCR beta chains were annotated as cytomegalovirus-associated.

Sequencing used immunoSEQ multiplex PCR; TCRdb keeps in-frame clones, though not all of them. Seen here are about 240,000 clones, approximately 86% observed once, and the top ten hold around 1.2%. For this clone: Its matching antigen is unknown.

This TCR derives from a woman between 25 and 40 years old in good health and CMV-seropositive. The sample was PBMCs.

The CDR3 DNA follows: TGTGCCAGCGTCAGGGGAGCTGGAAACACCATATATTTT. Its protein product is CASVRGAGNTIYF. The V call is TRBV28, the J call TRBJ1-3; TRBD1 is a possible D gene (6 bases). CDR1 and CDR2 from the germline V gene are MDHEN and SYDVKM. The CDR3 sequence is 13 residues long. The germline V and J ends were trimmed by 8 bases and 2 bases, with 10 bases remaining between them.